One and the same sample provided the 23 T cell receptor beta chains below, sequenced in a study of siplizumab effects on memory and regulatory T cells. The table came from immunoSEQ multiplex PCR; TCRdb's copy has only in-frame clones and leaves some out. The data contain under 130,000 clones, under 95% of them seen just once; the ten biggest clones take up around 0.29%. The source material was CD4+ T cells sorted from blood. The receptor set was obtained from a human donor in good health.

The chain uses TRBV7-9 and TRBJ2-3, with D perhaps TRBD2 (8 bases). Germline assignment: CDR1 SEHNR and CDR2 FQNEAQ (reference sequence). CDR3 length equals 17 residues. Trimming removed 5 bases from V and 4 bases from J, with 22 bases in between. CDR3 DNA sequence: TGTGCCAGCAGCCTACAGGGGACGGGAGGGATCGCAGATACGCAGTATTTT. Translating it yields CASSLQGTGGIADTQYF.

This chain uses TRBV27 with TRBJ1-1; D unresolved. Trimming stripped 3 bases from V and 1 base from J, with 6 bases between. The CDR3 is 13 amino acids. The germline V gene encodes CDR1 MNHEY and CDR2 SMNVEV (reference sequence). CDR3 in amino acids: CASSFWANTEAFF. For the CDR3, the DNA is TGTGCCAGCAGTTTTTGGGCGAACACTGAAGCTTTCTTT.

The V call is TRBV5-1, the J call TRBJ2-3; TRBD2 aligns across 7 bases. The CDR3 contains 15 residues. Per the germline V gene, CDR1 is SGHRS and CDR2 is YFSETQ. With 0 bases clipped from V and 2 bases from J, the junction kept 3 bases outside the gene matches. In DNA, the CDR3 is TGCGCCAGCAGCTTGGGGACTAGTGACACAGATACGCAGTATTTT. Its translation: CASSLGTSDTDTQYF.

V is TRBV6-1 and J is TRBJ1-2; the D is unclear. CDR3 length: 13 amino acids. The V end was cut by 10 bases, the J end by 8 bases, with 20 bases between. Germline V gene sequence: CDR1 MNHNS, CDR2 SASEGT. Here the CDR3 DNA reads TGTGCCACCGTCCCTTTCGTTCGGAGAGGCTACACCTTC. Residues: CATVPFVRRGYTF.

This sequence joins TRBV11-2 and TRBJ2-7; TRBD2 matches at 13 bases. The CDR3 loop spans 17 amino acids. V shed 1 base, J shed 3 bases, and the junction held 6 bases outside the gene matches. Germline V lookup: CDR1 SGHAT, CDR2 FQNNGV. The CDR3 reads CASSLGGTSGIDYEQYF. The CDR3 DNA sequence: TGTGCCAGCAGCTTAGGCGGGACTAGCGGGATTGACTACGAGCAGTACTTC.

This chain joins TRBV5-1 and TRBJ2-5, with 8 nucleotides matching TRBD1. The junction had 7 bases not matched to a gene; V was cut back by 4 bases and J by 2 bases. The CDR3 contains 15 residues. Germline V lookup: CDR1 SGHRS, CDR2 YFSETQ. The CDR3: CASSPSGGNQETQYF. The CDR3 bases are TGCGCCAGCAGCCCGTCAGGGGGCAATCAAGAGACCCAGTACTTC. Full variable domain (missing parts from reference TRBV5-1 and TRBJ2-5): KAGVTQTPRYLIKTRGQQVTLSCSPISGHRSVSWYQQTPGQGLQFLFEYFSETQRNKGNFPGRFSGRQFSNSRSEMNVSTLELGDSALYLCASSPSGGNQETQYFGPGTRLLVL.

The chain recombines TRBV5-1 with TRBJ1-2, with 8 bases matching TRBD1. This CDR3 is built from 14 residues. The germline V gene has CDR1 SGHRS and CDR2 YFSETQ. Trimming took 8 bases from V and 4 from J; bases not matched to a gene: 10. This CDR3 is CASSQGTGLYGYTF. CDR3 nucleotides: TGCGCCAGTAGTCAAGGGACAGGCCTCTATGGCTACACCTTC.

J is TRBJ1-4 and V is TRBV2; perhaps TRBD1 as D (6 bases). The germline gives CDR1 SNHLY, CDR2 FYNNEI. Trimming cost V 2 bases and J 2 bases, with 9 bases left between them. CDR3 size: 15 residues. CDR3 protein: CASSERGATNEKLFF. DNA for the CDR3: TGTGCCAGCAGTGAAAGGGGGGCGACTAATGAAAAACTGTTTTTT.

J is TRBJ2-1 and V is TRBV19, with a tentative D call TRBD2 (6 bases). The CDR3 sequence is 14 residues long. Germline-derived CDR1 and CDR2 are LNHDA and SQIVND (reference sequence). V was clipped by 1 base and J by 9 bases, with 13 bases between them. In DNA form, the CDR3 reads TGTGCCAGTAGTATAGCGGGAGAAAGGGGTGAGCAGTTCTTC. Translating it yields CASSIAGERGEQFF.

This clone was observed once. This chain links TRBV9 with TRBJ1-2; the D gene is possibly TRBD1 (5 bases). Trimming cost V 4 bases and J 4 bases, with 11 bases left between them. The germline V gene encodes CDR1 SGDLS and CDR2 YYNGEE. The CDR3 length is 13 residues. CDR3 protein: CASSPRESYGYTF. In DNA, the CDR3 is TGTGCCAGCAGCCCCAGGGAGAGCTATGGCTACACCTTC. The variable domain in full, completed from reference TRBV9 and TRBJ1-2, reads DSGVTQTPKHLITATGQRVTLRCSPRSGDLSVYWYQQSLDQGLQFLIQYYNGEERAKGNILERFSAQQFPDLHSELNLSSLELGDSALYFCASSPRESYGYTFGSGTRLTVV.

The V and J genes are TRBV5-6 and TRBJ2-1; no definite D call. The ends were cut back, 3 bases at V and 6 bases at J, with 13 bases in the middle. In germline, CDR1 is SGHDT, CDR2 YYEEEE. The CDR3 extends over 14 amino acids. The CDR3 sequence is CASSSNMLGNEQFF. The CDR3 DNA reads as TGTGCCAGCAGCTCGAACATGCTCGGCAATGAGCAGTTCTTC.

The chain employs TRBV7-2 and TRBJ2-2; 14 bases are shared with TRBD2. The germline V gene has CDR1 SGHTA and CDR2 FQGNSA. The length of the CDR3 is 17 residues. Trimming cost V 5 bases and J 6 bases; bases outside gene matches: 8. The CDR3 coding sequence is TGTGCCAGCAGCCTAGGACTAGCGGGAGGCTCCCCCGGGGAGCTGTTTTTT. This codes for CASSLGLAGGSPGELFF.

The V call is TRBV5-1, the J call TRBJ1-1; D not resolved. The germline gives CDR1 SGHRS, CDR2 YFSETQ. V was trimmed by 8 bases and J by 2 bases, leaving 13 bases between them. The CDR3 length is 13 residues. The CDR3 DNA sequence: TGCGCCAGTCAACGGGGTGGTAACACTGAAGCTTTCTTT. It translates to CASQRGGNTEAFF.

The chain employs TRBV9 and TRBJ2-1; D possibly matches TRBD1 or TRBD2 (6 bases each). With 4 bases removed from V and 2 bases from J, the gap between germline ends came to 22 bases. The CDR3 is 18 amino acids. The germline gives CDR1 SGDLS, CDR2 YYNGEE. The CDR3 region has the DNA TGTGCCAGCAGCCCCAAAGTAGGGGGAGGCTTCCCCTACAATGAGCAGTTCTTC. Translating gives CASSPKVGGGFPYNEQFF.

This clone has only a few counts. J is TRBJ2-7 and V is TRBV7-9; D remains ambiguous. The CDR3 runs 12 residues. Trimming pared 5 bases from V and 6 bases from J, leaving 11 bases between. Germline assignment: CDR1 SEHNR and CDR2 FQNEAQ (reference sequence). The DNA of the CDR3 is TGTGCCAGCAGCCCGGAAAGATCCGAGCAGTACTTC. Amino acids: CASSPERSEQYF. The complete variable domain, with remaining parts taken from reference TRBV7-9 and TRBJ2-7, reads DTGVSQNPRHKITKRGQNVTFRCDPISEHNRLYWYRQTLGQGPEFLTYFQNEAQLEKSRLLSDRFSAERPKGSFSTLEIQRTEQGDSAMYLCASSPERSEQYFGPGTRLTVT.

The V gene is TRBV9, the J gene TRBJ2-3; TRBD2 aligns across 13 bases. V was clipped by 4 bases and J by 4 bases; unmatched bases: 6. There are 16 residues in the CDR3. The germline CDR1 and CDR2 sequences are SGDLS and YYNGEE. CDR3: CASSPGLAGASDTQYF. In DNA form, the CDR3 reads TGTGCCAGCAGCCCTGGACTAGCGGGAGCCTCAGATACGCAGTATTTT.

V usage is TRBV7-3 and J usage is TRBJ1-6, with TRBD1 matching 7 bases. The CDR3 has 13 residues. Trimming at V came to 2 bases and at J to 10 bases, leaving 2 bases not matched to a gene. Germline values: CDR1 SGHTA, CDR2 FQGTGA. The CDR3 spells CASSLDRDSPLHF. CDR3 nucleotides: TGTGCCAGCAGCTTAGACAGGGACTCACCCCTCCACTTT. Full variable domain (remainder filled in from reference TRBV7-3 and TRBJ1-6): GAGVSQTPSNKVTEKGKYVELRCDPISGHTALYWYRQSLGQGPEFLIYFQGTGAADDSGLPNDRFFAVRPEGSVSTLKIQRTERGDSAVYLCASSLDRDSPLHFGNGTRLTVT.

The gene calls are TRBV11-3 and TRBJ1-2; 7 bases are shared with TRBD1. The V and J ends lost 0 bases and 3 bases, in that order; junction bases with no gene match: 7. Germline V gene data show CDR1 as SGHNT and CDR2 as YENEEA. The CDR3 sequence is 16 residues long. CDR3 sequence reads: CASSLEGRQGDYGYTF. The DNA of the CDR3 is TGTGCCAGCAGCTTAGAAGGTAGACAGGGTGACTATGGCTACACCTTC.

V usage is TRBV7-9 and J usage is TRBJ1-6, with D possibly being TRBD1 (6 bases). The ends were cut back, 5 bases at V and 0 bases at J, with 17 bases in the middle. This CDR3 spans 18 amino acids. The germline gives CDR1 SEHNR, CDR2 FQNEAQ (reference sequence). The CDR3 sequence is CASSPIRTASSYNSPLHF. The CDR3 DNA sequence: TGTGCCAGCAGCCCAATCCGGACAGCAAGCTCCTATAATTCACCCCTCCACTTT.

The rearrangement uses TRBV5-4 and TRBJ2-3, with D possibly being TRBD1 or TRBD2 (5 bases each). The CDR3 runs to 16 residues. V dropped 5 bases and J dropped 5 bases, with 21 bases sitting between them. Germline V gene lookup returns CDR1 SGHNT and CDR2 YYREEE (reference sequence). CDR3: CASSGGSSGVIDTQYF. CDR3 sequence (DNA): TGTGCCAGCAGTGGGGGTTCCAGCGGTGTGATAGATACGCAGTATTTT.

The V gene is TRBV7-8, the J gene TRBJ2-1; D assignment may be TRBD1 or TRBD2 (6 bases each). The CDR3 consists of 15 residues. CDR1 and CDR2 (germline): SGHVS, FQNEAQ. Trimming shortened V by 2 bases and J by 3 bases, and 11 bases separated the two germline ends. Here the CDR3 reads CASSLWGAGYNEQFF. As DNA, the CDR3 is TGTGCCAGCAGCTTATGGGGGGCTGGCTACAATGAGCAGTTCTTC.

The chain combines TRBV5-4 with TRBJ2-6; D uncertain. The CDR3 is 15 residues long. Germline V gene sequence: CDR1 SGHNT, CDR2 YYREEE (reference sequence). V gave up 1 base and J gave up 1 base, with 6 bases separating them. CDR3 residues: CASSLNPSGANVLTF. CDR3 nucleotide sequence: TGTGCCAGCAGCTTGAATCCTTCTGGGGCCAACGTCCTGACTTTC.

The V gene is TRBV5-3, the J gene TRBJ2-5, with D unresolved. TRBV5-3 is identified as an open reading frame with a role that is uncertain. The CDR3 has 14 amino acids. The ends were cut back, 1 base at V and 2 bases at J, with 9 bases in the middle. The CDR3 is CARSLCTAQETQYF. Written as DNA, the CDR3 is TGTGCCAGAAGCTTGTGCACAGCTCAAGAGACCCAGTACTTC.